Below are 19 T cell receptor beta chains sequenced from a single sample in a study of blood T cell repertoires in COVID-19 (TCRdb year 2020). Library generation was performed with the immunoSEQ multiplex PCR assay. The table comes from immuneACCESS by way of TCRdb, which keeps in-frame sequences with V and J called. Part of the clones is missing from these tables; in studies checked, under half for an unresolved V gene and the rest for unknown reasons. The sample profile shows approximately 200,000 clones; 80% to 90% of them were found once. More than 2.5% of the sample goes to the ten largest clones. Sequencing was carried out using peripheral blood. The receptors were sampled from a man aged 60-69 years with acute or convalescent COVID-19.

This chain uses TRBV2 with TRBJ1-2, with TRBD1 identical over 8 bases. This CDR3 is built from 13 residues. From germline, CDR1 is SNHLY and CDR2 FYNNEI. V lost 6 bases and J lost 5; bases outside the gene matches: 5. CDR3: CASRQGAGYGYTF. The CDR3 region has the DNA TGTGCCAGCAGGCAGGGGGCAGGTTATGGCTACACCTTC.

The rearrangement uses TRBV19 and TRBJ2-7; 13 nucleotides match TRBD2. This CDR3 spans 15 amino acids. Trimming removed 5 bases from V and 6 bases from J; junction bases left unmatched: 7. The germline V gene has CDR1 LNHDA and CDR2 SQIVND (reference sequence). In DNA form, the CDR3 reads TGTGCCAGTAGTTCCTCGACTAGCGGGAGGCCCGAGCAGTACTTC. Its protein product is CASSSSTSGRPEQYF.

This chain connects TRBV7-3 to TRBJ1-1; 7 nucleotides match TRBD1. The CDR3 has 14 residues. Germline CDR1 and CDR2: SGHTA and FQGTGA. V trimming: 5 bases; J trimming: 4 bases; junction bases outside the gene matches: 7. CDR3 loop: CASSPDRDGTEAFF. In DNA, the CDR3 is TGTGCCAGCAGCCCTGACAGGGACGGCACTGAAGCTTTCTTT.

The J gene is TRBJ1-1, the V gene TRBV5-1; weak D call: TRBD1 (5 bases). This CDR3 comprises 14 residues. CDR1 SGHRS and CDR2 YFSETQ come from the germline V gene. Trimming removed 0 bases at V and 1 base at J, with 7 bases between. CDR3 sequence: CASSLEGANTEAFF. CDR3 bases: TGCGCCAGCAGCTTGGAAGGGGCGAACACTGAAGCTTTCTTT.

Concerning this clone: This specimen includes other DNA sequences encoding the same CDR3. This chain's CDR3 is CASSAQGWMNTEAFF. For the CDR3, the DNA is TGTGCCAGCAGCGCACAGGGCTGGATGAACACTGAAGCTTTCTTT. The rearrangement links TRBV9 to TRBJ1-1; maybe TRBD1 (6 bases). The ends were cut back, 3 bases at V and 0 bases at J, with 12 bases in the middle. The CDR3 length is 15 residues. Germline CDR1 reads SGDLS; CDR2 reads YYNGEE.

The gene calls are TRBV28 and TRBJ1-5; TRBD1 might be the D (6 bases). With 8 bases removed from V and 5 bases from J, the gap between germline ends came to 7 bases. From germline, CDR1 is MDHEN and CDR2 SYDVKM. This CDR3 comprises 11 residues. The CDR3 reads CASGGDQPQHF. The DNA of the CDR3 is TGTGCCAGCGGGGGCGATCAGCCCCAGCATTTT.

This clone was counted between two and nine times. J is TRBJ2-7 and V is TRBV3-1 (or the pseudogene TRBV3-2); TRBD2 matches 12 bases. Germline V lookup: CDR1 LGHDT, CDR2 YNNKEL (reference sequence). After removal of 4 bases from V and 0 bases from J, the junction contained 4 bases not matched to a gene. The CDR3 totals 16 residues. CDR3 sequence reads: CASSRLAGGSSYEQYF. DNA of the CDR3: TGTGCCAGCAGCCGCCTAGCGGGAGGGAGCTCCTACGAGCAGTACTTC.

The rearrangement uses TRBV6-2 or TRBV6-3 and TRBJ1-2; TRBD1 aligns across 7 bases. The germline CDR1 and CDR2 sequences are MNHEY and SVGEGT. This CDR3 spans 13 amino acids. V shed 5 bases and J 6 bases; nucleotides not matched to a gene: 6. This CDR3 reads CASSIGQVNGYTF. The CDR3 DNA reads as TGTGCCAGCAGTATCGGACAGGTTAATGGCTACACCTTC.

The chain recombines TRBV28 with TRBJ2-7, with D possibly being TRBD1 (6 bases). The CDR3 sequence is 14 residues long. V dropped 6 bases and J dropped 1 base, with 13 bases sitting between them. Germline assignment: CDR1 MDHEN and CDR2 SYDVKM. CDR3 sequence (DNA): TGTGCCAGCAGCCCACCGGGACAATCCTACGAGCAGTACTTC. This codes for CASSPPGQSYEQYF.

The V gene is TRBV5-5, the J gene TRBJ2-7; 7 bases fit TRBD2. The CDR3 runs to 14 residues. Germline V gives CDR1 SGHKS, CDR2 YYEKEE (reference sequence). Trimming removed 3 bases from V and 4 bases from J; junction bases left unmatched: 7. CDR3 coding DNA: TGTGCCAGCAGCTCCGGGACTACCTTATACGAGCAGTACTTC. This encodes CASSSGTTLYEQYF.

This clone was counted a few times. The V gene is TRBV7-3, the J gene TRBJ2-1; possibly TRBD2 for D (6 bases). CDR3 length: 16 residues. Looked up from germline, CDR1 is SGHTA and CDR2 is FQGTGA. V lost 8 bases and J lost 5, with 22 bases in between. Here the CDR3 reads CASVFAGSNLNNEQFF. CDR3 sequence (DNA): TGTGCCAGCGTGTTCGCGGGGAGCAACCTTAACAATGAGCAGTTCTTC.

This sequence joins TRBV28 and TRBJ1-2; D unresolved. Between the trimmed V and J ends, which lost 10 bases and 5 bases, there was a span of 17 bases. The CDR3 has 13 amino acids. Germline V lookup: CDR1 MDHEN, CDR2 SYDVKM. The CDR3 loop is CATLLTVFYGYTF. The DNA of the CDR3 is TGTGCCACTCTGTTAACAGTCTTTTATGGCTACACCTTC.

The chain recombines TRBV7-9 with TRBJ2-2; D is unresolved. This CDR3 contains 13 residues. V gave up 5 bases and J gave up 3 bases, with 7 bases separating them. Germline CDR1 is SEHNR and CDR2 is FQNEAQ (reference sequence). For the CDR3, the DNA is TGTGCCAGCAGCACGCGATACACCGGGGAGCTGTTTTTT. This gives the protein CASSTRYTGELFF.

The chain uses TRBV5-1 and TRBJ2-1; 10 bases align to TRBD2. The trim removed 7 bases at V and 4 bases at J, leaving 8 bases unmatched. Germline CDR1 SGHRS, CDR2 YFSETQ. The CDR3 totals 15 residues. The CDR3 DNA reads TGCGCCAGCCTCCCCGGGACTAGCGCTTACAATGAGCAGTTCTTC. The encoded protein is CASLPGTSAYNEQFF. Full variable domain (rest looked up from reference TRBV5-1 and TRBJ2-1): KAGVTQTPRYLIKTRGQQVTLSCSPISGHRSVSWYQQTPGQGLQFLFEYFSETQRNKGNFPGRFSGRQFSNSRSEMNVSTLELGDSALYLCASLPGTSAYNEQFFGPGTRLTVL.

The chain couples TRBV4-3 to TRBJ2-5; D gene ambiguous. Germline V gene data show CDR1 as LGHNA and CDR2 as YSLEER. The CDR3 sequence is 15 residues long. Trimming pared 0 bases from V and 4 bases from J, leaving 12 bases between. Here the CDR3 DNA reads TGCGCCAGCAGCCAAGATACGAATAACATAGAGACCCAGTACTTC. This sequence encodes CASSQDTNNIETQYF.

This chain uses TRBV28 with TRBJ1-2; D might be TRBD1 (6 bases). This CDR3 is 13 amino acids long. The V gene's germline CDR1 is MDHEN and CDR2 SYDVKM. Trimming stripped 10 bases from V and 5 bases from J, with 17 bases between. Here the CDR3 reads CATDGKRGYGYTF. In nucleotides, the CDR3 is TGTGCCACTGATGGGAAGAGGGGGTATGGCTACACCTTC.

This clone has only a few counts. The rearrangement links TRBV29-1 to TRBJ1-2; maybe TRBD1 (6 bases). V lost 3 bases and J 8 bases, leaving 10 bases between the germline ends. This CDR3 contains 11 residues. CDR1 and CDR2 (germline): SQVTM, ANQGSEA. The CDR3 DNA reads TGCAGCGTTGATCCCAGGGGAGGCTACACCTTC. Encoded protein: CSVDPRGGYTF.

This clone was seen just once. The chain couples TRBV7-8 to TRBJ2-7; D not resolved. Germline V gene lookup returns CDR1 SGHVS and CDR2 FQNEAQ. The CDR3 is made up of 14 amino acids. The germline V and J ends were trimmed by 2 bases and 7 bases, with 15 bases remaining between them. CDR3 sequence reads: CASSLSTTYREQYF. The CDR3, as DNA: TGTGCCAGCAGCTTATCGACGACATACCGGGAGCAGTACTTC.

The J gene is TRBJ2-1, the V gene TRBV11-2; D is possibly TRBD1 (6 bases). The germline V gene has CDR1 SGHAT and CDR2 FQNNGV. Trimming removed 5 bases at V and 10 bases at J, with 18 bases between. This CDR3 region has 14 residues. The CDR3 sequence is CASSLSGPDREQFF. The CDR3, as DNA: TGTGCCAGCAGCCTCTCGGGGCCCGACAGGGAGCAGTTCTTC.